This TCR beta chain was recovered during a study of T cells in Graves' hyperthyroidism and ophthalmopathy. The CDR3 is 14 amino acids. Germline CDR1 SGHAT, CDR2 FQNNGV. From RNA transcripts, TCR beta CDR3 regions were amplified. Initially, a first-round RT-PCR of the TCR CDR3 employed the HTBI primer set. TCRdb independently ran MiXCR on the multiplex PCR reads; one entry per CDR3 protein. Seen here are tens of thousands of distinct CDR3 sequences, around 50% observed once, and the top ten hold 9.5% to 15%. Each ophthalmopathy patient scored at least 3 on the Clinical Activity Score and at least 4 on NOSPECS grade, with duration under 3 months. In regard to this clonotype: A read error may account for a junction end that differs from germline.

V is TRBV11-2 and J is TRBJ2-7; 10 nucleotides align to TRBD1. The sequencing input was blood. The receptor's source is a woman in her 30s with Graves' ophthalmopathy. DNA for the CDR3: TGTGACAGCACCACCGGGACAGGGGACTACGAGCAGTACTTC. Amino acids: CDSTTGTGDYEQYF.